This T cell receptor beta chain emerged from a study of blood T cells in healthy people across ages. Study-wide results and caveats: In long-lived donors, naive CD4+ cell counts and diversity exceeded those of aged donors. The study found TCR beta diversity correlated strongly with naive T cell percentage.

Then a second PCR, running about 6 to 12 cycles, was carried out with a sample-barcoded 5' primer and a J-beta primer mix. TCRdb re-called the 5' RACE reads through MiXCR, storing one row per CDR3 protein. The data show 1.5 million to 2 million distinct CDR3 sequences, with roughly 28% seen just once and less than 9.5% held by the top ten. This clonotype was seen a handful of times. Its antigen is as yet unknown. V lost 6 bases and J lost 6, with 12 bases in between. This CDR3 comprises 13 residues. In germline, CDR1 is MNHEY, CDR2 SVGAGI. The authors extracted at least 5 micrograms of total RNA per sample.

Material for sequencing was blood. This receptor was identified in a woman aged 30 to 39 in good health. The chain employs TRBV6-5 and TRBJ2-1; D remains unclear. Written as DNA, the CDR3 is TGTGCCAGCAGGCTCCTGGGTGGCAATGAGCAGTTCTTC. This sequence encodes CASRLLGGNEQFF.